The TCR beta chain described here comes from a study of graft-versus-host responses after intestinal transplantation. Details on this clone: Its antigen remains unidentified.

Produced via immunoSEQ multiplex PCR; TCRdb's table is partial and in-frame only. The repertoire holds some 86,000 clones, with roughly 91% as singletons. V shed 2 bases and J shed 2 bases, with 9 bases lying between them. CDR3 length equals 14 residues. Germline V gene sequence: CDR1 MNHNY, CDR2 SVGAGI (reference sequence). The clonotype comes from a human donor who received an intestinal transplant. This chain links TRBV6-6 with TRBJ1-1; D is ambiguous. The sequencing here drew on unstimulated CD4+ T cells sorted from spleen or lymph node cells, taken before intestinal transplant. The CDR3: CASSYVPGNTEAFF. CDR3 nucleotides: TGTGCCAGCAGTTACGTCCCAGGAAACACTGAAGCTTTCTTT.